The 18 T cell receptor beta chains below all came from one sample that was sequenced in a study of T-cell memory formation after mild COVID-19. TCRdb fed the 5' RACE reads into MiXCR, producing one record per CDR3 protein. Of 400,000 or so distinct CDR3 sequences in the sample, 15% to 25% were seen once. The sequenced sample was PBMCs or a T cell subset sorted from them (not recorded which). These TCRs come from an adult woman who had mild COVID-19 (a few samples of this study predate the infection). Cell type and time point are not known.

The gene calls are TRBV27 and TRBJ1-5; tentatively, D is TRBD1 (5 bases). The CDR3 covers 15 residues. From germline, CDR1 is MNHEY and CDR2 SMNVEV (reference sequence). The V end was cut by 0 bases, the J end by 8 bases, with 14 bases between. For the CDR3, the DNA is TGTGCCAGCAGTTTATCGGGCAGGGTCGGAGAGCCCCAGCATTTT. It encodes CASSLSGRVGEPQHF.

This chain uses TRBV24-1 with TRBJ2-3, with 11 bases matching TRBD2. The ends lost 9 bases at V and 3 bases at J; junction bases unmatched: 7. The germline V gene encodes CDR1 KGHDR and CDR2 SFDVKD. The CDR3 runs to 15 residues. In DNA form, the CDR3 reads TGTGCCACCGCCCCGGGACTAGCGGAAACAGATACGCAGTATTTT. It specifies CATAPGLAETDTQYF.

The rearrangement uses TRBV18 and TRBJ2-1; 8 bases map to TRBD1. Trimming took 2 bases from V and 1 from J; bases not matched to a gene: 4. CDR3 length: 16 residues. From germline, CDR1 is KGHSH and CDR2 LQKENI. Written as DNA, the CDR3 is TGTGCCAGCTCACCATCCAGGGGGCAATCCTACAATGAGCAGTTCTTC. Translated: CASSPSRGQSYNEQFF.

CDR3 coding DNA: TGTGCCAGCAGCCCCTCGGACAGGAATCAGCCCCAGCATTTT. Its protein is CASSPSDRNQPQHF. The chain joins TRBV7-2 to TRBJ1-5; TRBD1 matches 7 bases. Losses at the gene ends were 5 bases for V and 4 bases for J; bases not matched to a gene: 5. Germline V gene lookup returns CDR1 SGHTA and CDR2 FQGNSA. The CDR3 is made up of 14 amino acids.

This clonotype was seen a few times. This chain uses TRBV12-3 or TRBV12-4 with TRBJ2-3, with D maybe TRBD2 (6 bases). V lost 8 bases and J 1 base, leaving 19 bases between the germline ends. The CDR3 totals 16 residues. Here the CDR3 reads CASGFDVSGGTDTQYF. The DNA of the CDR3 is TGTGCCAGCGGATTCGACGTTAGCGGCGGCACAGATACGCAGTATTTT.

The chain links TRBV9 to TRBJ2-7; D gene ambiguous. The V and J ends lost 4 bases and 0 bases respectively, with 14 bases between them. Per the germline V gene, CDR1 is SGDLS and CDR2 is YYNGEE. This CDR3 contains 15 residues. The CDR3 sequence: CASSPATGNSYEQYF. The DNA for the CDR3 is TGTGCCAGCAGCCCCGCCACGGGCAACTCCTACGAGCAGTACTTC.

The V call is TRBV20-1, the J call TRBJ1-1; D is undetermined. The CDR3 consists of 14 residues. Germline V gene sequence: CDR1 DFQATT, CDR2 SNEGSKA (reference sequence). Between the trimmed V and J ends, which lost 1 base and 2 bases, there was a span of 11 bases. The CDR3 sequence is CSARGAGYNTEAFF. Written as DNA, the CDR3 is TGCAGTGCTAGAGGCGCGGGGTATAACACTGAAGCTTTCTTT.

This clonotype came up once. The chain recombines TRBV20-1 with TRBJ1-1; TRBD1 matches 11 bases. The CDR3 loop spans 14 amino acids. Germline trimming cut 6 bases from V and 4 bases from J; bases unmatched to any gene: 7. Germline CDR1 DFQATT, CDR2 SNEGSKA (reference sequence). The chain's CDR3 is CSAPRTGGSTEAFF. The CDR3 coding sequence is TGCAGTGCCCCACGGACAGGGGGCAGCACTGAAGCTTTCTTT.

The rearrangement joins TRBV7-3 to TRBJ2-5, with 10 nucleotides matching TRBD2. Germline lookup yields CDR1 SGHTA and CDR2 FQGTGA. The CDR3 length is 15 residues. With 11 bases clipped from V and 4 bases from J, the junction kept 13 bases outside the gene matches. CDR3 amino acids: CAGPLAGGTGETQYF. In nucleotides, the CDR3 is TGTGCCGGGCCCTTAGCGGGGGGTACTGGAGAGACCCAGTACTTC.

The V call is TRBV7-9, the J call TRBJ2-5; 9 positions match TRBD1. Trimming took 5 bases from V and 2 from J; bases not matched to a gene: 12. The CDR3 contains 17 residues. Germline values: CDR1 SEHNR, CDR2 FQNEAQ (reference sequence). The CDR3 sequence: CASSPGTGKVGQETQYF. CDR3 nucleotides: TGTGCCAGCAGCCCGGGGACAGGGAAGGTGGGGCAAGAGACCCAGTACTTC.

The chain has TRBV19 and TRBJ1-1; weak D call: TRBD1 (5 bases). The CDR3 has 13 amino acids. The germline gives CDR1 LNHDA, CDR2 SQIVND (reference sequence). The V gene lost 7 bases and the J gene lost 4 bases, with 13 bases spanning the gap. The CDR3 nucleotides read TGTGCCAGTACGCCCAGGGAGGGCACTGAAGCTTTCTTT. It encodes CASTPREGTEAFF.

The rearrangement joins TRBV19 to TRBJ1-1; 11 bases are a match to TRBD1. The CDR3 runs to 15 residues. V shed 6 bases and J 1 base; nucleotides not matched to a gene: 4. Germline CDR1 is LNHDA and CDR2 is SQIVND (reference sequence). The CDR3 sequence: CASRPGQGGNTEAFF. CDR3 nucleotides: TGTGCCAGTAGGCCGGGACAGGGGGGGAACACTGAAGCTTTCTTT.

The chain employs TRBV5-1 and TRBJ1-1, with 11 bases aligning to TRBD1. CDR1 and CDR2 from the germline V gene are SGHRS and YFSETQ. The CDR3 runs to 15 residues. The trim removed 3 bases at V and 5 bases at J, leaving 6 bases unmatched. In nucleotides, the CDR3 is TGCGCCAGCAGCTGGGACAGGGGGTTCGGGACTGAAGCTTTCTTT. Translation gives CASSWDRGFGTEAFF.

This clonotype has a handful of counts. The CDR3 spells CASSQIEGQGYEQYF. CDR3 nucleotide sequence: TGCGCCAGCAGCCAGATTGAGGGACAGGGCTACGAGCAGTACTTC. The V call is TRBV4-3, the J call TRBJ2-7; TRBD1 matches 9 bases. With V trimmed by 3 bases and J by 3 bases, 6 bases remained unmatched. Germline V gene sequence: CDR1 LGHNA, CDR2 YSLEER. The length of the CDR3 is 15 residues.

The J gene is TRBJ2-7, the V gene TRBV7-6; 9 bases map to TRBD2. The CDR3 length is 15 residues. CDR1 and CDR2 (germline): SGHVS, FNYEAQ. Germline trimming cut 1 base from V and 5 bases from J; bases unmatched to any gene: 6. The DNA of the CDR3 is TGTGCCAGCAGCTTAGGTCAGGGACTAGCCCACGAGCAGTACTTC. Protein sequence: CASSLGQGLAHEQYF. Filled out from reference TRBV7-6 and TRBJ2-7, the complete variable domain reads GAGVSQSPRYKVTKRGQDVALRCDPISGHVSLYWYRQALGQGPEFLTYFNYEAQQDKSGLPNDRFSAERPEGSISTLTIQRTEQRDSAMYRCASSLGQGLAHEQYFGPGTRLTVT.

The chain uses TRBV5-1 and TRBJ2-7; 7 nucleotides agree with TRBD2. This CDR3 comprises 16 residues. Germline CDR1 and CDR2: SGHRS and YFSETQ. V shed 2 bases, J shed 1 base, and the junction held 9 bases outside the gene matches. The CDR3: CASSLREVAVSYEQYF. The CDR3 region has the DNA TGCGCCAGCAGCTTACGGGAGGTGGCGGTTTCCTACGAGCAGTACTTC.

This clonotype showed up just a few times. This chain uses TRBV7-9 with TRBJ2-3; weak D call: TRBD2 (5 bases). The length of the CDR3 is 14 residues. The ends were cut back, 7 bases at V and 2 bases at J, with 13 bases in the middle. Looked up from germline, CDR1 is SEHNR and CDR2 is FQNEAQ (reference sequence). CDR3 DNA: TGTGCCAGCACCACCGAGGGTCACACAGATACGCAGTATTTT. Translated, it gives CASTTEGHTDTQYF.

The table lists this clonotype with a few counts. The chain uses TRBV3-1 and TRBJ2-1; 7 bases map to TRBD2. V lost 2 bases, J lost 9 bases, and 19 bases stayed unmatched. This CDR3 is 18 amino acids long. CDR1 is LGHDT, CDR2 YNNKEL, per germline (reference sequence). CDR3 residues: CASSQYPPTAGGLGEQFF. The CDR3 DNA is TGTGCCAGCAGCCAATACCCTCCGACCGCCGGGGGGTTGGGTGAGCAGTTCTTC.